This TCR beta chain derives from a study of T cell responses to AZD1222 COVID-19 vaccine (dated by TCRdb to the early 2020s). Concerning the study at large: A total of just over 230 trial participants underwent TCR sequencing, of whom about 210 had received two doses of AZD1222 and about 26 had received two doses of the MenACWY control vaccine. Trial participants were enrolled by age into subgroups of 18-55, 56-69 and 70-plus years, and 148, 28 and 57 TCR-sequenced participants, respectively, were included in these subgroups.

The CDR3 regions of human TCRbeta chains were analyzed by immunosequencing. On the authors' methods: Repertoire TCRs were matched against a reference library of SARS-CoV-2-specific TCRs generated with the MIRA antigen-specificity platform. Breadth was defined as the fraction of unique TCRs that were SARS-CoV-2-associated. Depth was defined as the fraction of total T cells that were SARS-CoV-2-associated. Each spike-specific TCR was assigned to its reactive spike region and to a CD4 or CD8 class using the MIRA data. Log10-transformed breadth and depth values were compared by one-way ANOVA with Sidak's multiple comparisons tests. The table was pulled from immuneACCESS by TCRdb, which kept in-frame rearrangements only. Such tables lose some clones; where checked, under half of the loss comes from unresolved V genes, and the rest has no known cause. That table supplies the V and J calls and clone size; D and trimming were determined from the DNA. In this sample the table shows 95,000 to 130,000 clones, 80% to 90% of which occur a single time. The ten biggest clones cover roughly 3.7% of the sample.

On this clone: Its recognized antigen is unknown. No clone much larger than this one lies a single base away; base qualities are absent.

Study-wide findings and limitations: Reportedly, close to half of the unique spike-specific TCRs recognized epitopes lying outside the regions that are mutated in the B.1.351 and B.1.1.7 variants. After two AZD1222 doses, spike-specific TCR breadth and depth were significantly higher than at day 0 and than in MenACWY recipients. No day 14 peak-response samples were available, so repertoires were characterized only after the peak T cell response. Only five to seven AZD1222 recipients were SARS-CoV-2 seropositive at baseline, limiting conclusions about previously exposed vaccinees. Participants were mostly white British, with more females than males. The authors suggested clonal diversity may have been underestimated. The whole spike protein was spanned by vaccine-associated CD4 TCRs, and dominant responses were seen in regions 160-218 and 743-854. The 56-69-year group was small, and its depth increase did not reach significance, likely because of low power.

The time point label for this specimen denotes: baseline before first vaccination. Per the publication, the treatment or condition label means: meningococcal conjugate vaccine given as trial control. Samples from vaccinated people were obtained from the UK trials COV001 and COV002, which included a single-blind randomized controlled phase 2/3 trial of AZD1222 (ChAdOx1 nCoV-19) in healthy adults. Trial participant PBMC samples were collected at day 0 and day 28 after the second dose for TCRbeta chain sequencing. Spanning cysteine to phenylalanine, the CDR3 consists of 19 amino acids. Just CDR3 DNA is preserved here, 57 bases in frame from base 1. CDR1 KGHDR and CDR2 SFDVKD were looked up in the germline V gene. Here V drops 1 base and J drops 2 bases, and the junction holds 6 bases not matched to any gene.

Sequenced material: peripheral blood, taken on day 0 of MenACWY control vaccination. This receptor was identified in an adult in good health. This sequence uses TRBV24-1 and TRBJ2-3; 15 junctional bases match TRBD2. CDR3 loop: CATSDFGTSGGFLTDTQYF. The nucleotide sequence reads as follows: TGTGCCACCAGTGATTTCGGGACTAGCGGGGGGTTCCTCACAGATACGCAGTATTTT.